Following are 4 T cell receptor beta chains from one sample sequenced in a study of cytomegalovirus exposure and HLA in healthy donors. PCR was performed using 60 Vbeta and 13 Jbeta primers. Data came from immunoSEQ multiplex PCR; TCRdb stores just in-frame clones and leaves some out. The sample lists approximately 150,000 clones; 60% to 85% were seen once. Specimen: PBMCs. These receptors were obtained from a man aged 45-65 years in good health and CMV-seropositive.

The chain uses TRBV25-1 and TRBJ2-3; TRBD1 matches 7 bases. V lost 3 bases and J lost 0; bases outside the gene matches: 3. The CDR3 runs 15 residues. CDR1 MGHDK and CDR2 SYGVNS come from the germline V gene. DNA for the CDR3: TGTGCCAGCAGTGACGACAGGGAGAGCACAGATACGCAGTATTTT. Protein: CASSDDRESTDTQYF.

As concerns this clone: This sample also contains other DNA sequences that code for the same CDR3. This chain uses TRBV5-1 with TRBJ2-7; 9 bases fit TRBD1. Germline loops: CDR1 SGHRS, CDR2 YFSETQ. V was pared by 4 bases and J by 3 bases, with 2 bases of the junction left unmatched. There are 13 residues in the CDR3. The CDR3 DNA is TGCGCCAGCAGCCGGACAGGGGACTACGAGCAGTACTTC. It codes for CASSRTGDYEQYF.

The rearrangement joins TRBV2 to TRBJ1-1; tentative D call: TRBD1 (5 bases). CDR1 SNHLY and CDR2 FYNNEI come from the germline V gene. The CDR3 totals 11 residues. Trimming left V 4 bases short and J 7 bases short, with 7 bases between. This CDR3 is CASSGTLEAFF. DNA for the CDR3: TGTGCCAGCAGTGGGACACTTGAAGCTTTCTTT.

The chain couples TRBV30 to TRBJ1-1; D is undetermined. This CDR3 region has 14 residues. Germline CDR1 reads GTSNPN; CDR2 reads SVGIG (reference sequence). The germline V and J ends were trimmed by 0 bases and 4 bases, with 12 bases remaining between them. CDR3 coding DNA: TGTGCCTGGAGTGTGCCTGGACTGATCACTGAAGCTTTCTTT. Translated: CAWSVPGLITEAFF.